The 10 T cell receptor beta chains presented below share a single source sample, sequenced in a study of neurological immune-mediated disorders. As for time point: longitudinal time-point 2. MiXCR, applied by TCRdb to the 5' RACE reads, yields one record per CDR3 protein. The table shows tens of thousands of distinct CDR3 sequences, with roughly 9.7% occurring only once. The sample consisted of PBMCs. The receptors shown here come from a young man in good health.

This clonotype was detected many times. The V call is TRBV5-6, the J call TRBJ2-1; 8 bases agree with TRBD2. The J segment lost 5 bases and the V segment lost 0 bases, leaving 7 bases of the junction unmatched. The V gene's germline CDR1 is SGHDT and CDR2 YYEEEE. The CDR3 extends over 16 amino acids. Here the CDR3 DNA reads TGTGCCAGCAGCTTGGTTAGCGGGAAGGTCCACAATGAGCAGTTCTTC. The encoded protein is CASSLVSGKVHNEQFF.

Regarding this clonotype: This may stem from a read error, because a much larger clone lies one nucleotide away. This chain's CDR3 is CASSLYPRVEQYF. CDR3 nucleotide sequence: TGTGCCAGCAGTTTATATCCCAGGGTCGAGCAGTACTTC. V and J are TRBV27 and TRBJ2-7; D is possibly TRBD1 (5 bases). Per the germline V gene, CDR1 is MNHEY and CDR2 is SMNVEV (reference sequence). Trimming stripped 1 base from V and 6 bases from J, with 10 bases between. The CDR3 runs 13 residues.

This clonotype has a count of ten or more. This chain joins TRBV6-1 and TRBJ2-5; D is unresolved. This CDR3 has 13 residues. V lost 2 bases to trimming and J lost 2 bases, with 6 bases between them. The germline CDR1 and CDR2 sequences are MNHNS and SASEGT. The CDR3 loop reads CASSERTQETQYF. The CDR3 bases are TGTGCCAGCAGTGAAAGAACGCAAGAGACCCAGTACTTC.

Ten or more counts support this clonotype. CDR3 nucleotides: TGTGCCAGCAGCCCCGAAGACAGGGGTGGCTATGGCTACACCTTC. This translates into CASSPEDRGGYGYTF. The chain has TRBV7-8 and TRBJ1-2, with 8 bases that match TRBD1. This CDR3 is built from 15 residues. CDR1 and CDR2 (germline): SGHVS, FQNEAQ. Trimming cost V 5 bases and J 4 bases; bases outside gene matches: 9.

The chain is built from TRBV29-1 and TRBJ2-1, with 8 bases aligning to TRBD2. The V gene end was trimmed by 5 bases and the J gene end by 3 bases; junction bases not matched to a gene: 6. Germline V gives CDR1 SQVTM, CDR2 ANQGSEA. The CDR3 covers 14 residues. The CDR3 coding sequence is TGCAGCGTTCAGGATAGCGGGATCTACAATGAGCAGTTCTTC. Protein product: CSVQDSGIYNEQFF.

The sample holds many counts of this clonotype. V is TRBV28 and J is TRBJ1-2; D is possibly TRBD1 (5 bases). Germline CDR1 and CDR2: MDHEN and SYDVKM. CDR3 size: 16 residues. V lost 4 bases to trimming and J lost 8 bases, with 23 bases between them. CDR3 bases: TGTGCCAGCAGTTCACCCCCCGGGACGGCCCTGAGAGGCTACACCTTC. This codes for CASSSPPGTALRGYTF.

This clonotype was recorded many times. The V call is TRBV6-2 or TRBV6-3, the J call TRBJ2-7; the match to TRBD2 covers 9 bases. The germline gives CDR1 MNHEY, CDR2 SVGEGT. The CDR3 contains 13 residues. V lost 6 bases and J lost 3; bases outside the gene matches: 3. The CDR3 spells CASRMTSGYEQYF. The DNA of the CDR3 is TGTGCCAGCAGAATGACTAGCGGCTACGAGCAGTACTTC.

Many counts were recorded for this clonotype. The rearrangement uses TRBV9 and TRBJ2-5; 8 bases are a match to TRBD2. CDR3 length equals 14 residues. V was clipped by 4 bases and J by 5 bases; unmatched bases: 7. Germline V gene lookup returns CDR1 SGDLS and CDR2 YYNGEE. The CDR3 DNA follows: TGTGCCAGCAGCTCCCCGGGAGGGACGGAGACCCAGTACTTC. It encodes CASSSPGGTETQYF.

This clonotype was seen ten or more times. The chain uses TRBV5-1 and TRBJ2-1, with a weak D call TRBD1 (6 bases). The CDR3 spans 12 residues. Trimming left V 4 bases short and J 6 bases short, with 8 bases between. In germline, CDR1 is SGHRS, CDR2 YFSETQ. CDR3 coding DNA: TGCGCCAGCAGCACAGGGTTCAATGAGCAGTTCTTC. The encoded protein is CASSTGFNEQFF.

The sample holds many counts of this clonotype. The chain links TRBV5-1 to TRBJ2-7; 9 bases align to TRBD2. V trimming: 0 bases; J trimming: 4 bases; junction bases outside the gene matches: 8. The V gene's germline CDR1 is SGHRS and CDR2 YFSETQ. The CDR3 consists of 16 residues. CDR3 coding DNA: TGCGCCAGCAGCTTGGGAAGTAGCGGGGGACCTTACGAGCAGTACTTC. Protein sequence: CASSLGSSGGPYEQYF.